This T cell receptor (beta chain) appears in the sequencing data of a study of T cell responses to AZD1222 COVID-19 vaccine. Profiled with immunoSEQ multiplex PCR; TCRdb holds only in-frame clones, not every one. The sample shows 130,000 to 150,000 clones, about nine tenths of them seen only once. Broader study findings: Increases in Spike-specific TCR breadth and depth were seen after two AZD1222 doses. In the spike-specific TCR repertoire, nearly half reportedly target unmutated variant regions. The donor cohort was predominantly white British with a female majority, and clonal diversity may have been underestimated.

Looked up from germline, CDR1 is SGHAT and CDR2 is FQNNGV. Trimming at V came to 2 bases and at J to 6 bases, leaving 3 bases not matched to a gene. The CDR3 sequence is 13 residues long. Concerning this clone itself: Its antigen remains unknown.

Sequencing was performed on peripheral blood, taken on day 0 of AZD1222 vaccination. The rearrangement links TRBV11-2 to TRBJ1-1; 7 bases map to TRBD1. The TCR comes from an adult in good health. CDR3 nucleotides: TGTGCCAGCAGCTTATTTGACAGGGCTGAAGCTTTCTTT. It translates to CASSLFDRAEAFF.